What follows are 3 T cell receptor beta chains derived from one specimen sequenced in a study of T cell responses to AZD1222 COVID-19 vaccine. Using immunoSEQ multiplex PCR, the repertoire was profiled, and TCRdb retains in-frame clones only, with some absent. The sample has tens of thousands of clones, roughly 85% seen once. The sample in question was peripheral blood, obtained on day 0 of AZD1222 vaccination. The receptors here all came from an adult in good health.

This clone showed up just once. The chain employs TRBV5-1 and TRBJ2-7; TRBD2 matches at 9 bases. The J segment lost 2 bases and the V segment lost 5 bases, leaving 8 bases of the junction unmatched. CDR1 SGHRS and CDR2 YFSETQ come from the germline V gene. The CDR3 covers 15 residues. CDR3 DNA: TGCGCCAGCAGTGCCGGGCTAGCGGGGACCTACGAGCAGTACTTC. It specifies CASSAGLAGTYEQYF.

This clone has a handful of counts. V and J are TRBV5-6 and TRBJ1-2; no reliable D call. Germline CDR1 is SGHDT and CDR2 is YYEEEE. CDR3 length equals 14 residues. The V gene lost 0 bases and the J gene lost 0 bases, with 6 bases spanning the gap. CDR3 sequence (DNA): TGTGCCAGCAGCTTGGTTCAGTCTAACTATGGCTACACCTTC. Amino acid sequence: CASSLVQSNYGYTF.

The chain couples TRBV3-1 (or the pseudogene TRBV3-2) to TRBJ2-7; a weak D match, TRBD2 (7 bases). The V and J ends lost 4 bases and 4 bases respectively, with 11 bases between them. The CDR3 sequence is 13 residues long. The V gene's germline CDR1 is LGHDT and CDR2 YNNKEL (reference sequence). CDR3 region: CASSLRGPYEQYF. The CDR3 DNA reads TGTGCCAGCAGCCTGCGGGGGCCTTACGAGCAGTACTTC.